A single sample gave rise to the 7 T cell receptor beta chains below, sequenced in a study of post-analysis software for immune sequencing data. Findings and caveats of the study: Patients carried 5 or 6 TRBV segments more frequently than controls did, and TRBV5-6, TRBV5-1 and TRBV20-1 were among them.

These receptors' antigens are unknown. cDNA libraries for TCR beta contained unique molecular identifiers. One entry per CDR3 protein results from TCRdb running MiXCR on the PCR reads. The sample lists around 700,000 distinct CDR3 sequences; approximately 60% were seen once. The sequenced material came from blood. These receptors came from a girl aged 2-10 years with multiple sclerosis.

The V and J genes are TRBV3-1 and TRBJ2-1, with D unclear. The ends were cut back, 0 bases at V and 9 bases at J, with 12 bases in the middle. Germline V gene lookup returns CDR1 LGHDT and CDR2 YNNKEL (reference sequence). The CDR3 sequence is 14 residues long. The CDR3: CASSQDLVELEQFF. CDR3 nucleotide sequence: TGTGCCAGCAGCCAAGATTTAGTTGAGCTTGAGCAGTTCTTC.

This sequence joins TRBV9 and TRBJ2-7, with 10 bases fitting TRBD2. The DNA end is more similar to TRBJ2-5, so the J call may be wrong. The germline gives CDR1 SGDLS, CDR2 YYNGEE. CDR3 length: 16 amino acids. This CDR3 is CASSVAASGSGETQYF. CDR3 bases: TGTGCCAGCAGCGTAGCCGCTAGCGGGAGCGGAGAGACCCAGTACTTC.

This rearrangement joins TRBV10-3 to TRBJ2-5, with 9 bases that match TRBD1. The J segment lost 11 bases and the V segment lost 0 bases, leaving 16 bases of the junction unmatched. This CDR3 region has 17 residues. Germline CDR1 and CDR2: ENHRY and SYGVKD. The CDR3: CAISESRDRAGRNEQYF. Written as DNA, the CDR3 is TGTGCCATCAGTGAGTCCCGGGACAGGGCCGGGAGAAATGAGCAGTACTTC.

There are a few counts of this clonotype. The chain is built from TRBV19 and TRBJ1-1; D gene uncertain. The CDR3 consists of 13 residues. V shed 5 bases and J shed 3 bases, with 10 bases lying between them. CDR1 and CDR2 from the germline V gene are LNHDA and SQIVND (reference sequence). The CDR3 region has the DNA TGTGCCAGTAGTGTAGCGGGGTACACTGAAGCTTTCTTT. This codes for CASSVAGYTEAFF.

The rearrangement joins TRBV4-1 to TRBJ2-3, with 13 bases matching TRBD2. Germline V gene lookup returns CDR1 MGHRA and CDR2 YSYEKL. Trimming removed 4 bases from V and 6 bases from J; junction bases left unmatched: 10. This CDR3 has 17 residues. Written as DNA, the CDR3 is TGCGCCAGCAGCCCACAACTAGCGGGAGGGCCTTGGGATACGCAGTATTTT. Protein: CASSPQLAGGPWDTQYF.

V usage is TRBV6-5 and J usage is TRBJ1-1; the D gene is possibly TRBD1 (6 bases). The V gene's germline CDR1 is MNHEY and CDR2 SVGAGI. The length of the CDR3 is 12 residues. V shed 5 bases and J shed 10 bases, with 14 bases lying between them. CDR3 DNA: TGTGCCAGCAGTGTACAGGGCGGAGGAGCTTTCTTT. Its translation: CASSVQGGGAFF.

V gene TRBV29-1 combines with J gene TRBJ1-5, with 7 nucleotides matching TRBD1. Per germline, CDR1 SQVTM and CDR2 ANQGSEA. V was clipped by 6 bases and J by 4 bases; unmatched bases: 3. The CDR3 covers 12 residues. This chain's CDR3 is CSVGTVNQPQHF. Written as DNA, the CDR3 is TGCAGCGTCGGGACAGTTAATCAGCCCCAGCATTTT.